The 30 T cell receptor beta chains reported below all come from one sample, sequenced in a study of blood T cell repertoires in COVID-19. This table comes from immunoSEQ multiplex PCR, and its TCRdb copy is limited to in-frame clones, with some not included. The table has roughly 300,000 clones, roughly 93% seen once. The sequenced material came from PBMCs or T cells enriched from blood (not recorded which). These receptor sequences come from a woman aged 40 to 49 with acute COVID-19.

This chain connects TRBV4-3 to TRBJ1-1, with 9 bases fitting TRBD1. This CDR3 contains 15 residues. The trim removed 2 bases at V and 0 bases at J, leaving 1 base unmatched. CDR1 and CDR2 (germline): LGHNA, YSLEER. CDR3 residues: CASSQTGGMNTEAFF. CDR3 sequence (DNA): TGCGCCAGCAGCCAAACAGGGGGCATGAACACTGAAGCTTTCTTT.

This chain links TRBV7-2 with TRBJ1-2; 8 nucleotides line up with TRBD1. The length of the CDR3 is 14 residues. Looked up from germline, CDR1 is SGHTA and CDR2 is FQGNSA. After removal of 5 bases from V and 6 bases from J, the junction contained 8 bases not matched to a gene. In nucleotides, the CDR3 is TGTGCCAGCAGCCAAAACGGACAGGGCAATGGCTACACCTTC. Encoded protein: CASSQNGQGNGYTF.

CDR3 residues: CAIGRAGQPQHF. The DNA for the CDR3 is TGTGCCATCGGCAGGGCGGGGCAGCCCCAGCATTTT. The genes are TRBV27 and TRBJ1-5, with D possibly matching TRBD1 (5 bases). The CDR3 consists of 12 residues. V shed 10 bases and J shed 7 bases, with 14 bases lying between them. Per germline, CDR1 MNHEY and CDR2 SMNVEV (reference sequence).

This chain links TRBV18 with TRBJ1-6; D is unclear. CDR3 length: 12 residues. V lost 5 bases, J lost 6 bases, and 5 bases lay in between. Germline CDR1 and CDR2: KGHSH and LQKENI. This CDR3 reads CASSESNSPLHF. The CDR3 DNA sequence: TGTGCCAGCTCAGAGAGTAATTCACCCCTCCACTTT.

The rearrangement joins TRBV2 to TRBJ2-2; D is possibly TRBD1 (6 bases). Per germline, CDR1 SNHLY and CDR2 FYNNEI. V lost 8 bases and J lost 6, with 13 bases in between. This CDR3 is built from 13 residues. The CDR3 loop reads CASDRRRAGELFF. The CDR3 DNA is TGTGCCAGCGACAGGAGGCGGGCCGGGGAGCTGTTTTTT.

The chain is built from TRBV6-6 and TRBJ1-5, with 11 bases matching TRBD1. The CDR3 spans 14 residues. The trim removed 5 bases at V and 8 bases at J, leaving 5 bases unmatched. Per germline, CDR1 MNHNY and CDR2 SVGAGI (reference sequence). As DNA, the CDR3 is TGTGCCAGCAGTATTCGGGACAGGGGGGAGCCCCAGCATTTT. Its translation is CASSIRDRGEPQHF.

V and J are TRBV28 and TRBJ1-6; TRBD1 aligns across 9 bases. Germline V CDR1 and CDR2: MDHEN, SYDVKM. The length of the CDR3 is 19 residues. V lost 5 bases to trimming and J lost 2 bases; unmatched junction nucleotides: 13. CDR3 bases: TGTGCCAGCAGTCTACGGACCACAGGGGGCATCACCTATAATTCACCCCTCCACTTT. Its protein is CASSLRTTGGITYNSPLHF.

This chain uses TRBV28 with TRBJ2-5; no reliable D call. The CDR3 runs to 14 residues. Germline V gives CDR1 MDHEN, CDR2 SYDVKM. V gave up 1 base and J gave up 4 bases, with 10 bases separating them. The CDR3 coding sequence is TGTGCCAGCAGTTTATTGTGGAGAGGAGAGACCCAGTACTTC. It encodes CASSLLWRGETQYF.

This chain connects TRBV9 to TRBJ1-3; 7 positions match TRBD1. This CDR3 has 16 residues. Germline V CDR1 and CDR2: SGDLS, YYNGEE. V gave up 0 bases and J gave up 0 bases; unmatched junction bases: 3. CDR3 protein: CASSVGTGNSGNTIYF. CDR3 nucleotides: TGTGCCAGCAGCGTAGGGACAGGCAACTCTGGAAACACCATATATTTT.

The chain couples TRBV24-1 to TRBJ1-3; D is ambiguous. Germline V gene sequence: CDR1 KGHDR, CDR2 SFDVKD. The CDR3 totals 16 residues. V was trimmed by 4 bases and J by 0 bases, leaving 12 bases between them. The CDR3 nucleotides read TGTGCCACCAGTGACTCACTGTCCGCCTCTGGAAACACCATATATTTT. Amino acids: CATSDSLSASGNTIYF.

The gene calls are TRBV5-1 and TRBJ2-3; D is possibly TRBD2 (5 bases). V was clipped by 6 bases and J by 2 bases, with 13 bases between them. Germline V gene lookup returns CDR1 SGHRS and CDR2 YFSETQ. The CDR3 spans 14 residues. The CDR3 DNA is TGCGCCAGCACGGCCAGGACTCTCACAGATACGCAGTATTTT. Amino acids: CASTARTLTDTQYF.

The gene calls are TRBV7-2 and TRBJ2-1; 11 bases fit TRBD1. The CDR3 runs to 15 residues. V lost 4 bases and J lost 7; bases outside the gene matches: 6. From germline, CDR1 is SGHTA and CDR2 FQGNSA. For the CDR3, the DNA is TGTGCCAGCAGCTCCGGACAGGGGGCGCGAAATGAGCAGTTCTTC. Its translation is CASSSGQGARNEQFF.

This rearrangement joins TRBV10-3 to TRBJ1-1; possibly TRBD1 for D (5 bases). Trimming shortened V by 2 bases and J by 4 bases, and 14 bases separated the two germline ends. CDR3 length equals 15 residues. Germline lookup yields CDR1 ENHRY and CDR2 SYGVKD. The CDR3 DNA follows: TGTGCCATCAGTGAGATGGGGGGGGAGGTCACTGAAGCTTTCTTT. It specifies CAISEMGGEVTEAFF.

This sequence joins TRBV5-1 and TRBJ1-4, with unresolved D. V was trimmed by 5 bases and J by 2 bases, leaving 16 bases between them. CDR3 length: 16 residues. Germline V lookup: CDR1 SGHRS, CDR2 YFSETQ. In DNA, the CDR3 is TGCGCCAGCAGAGCTGGTCCTCGTCCGACTAATGAAAAACTGTTTTTT. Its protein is CASRAGPRPTNEKLFF.

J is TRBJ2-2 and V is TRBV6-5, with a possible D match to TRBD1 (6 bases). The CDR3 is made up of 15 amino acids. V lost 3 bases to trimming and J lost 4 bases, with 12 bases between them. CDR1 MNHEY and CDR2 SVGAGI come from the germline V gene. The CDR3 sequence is CASSYNRVVTGELFF. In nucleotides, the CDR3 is TGTGCCAGCAGTTATAACAGGGTGGTCACCGGGGAGCTGTTTTTT.

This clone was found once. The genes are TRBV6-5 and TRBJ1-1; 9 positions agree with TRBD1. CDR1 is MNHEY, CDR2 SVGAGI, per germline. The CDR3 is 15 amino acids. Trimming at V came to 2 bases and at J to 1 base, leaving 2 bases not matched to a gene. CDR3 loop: CASSYDRGTNTEAFF. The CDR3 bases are TGTGCCAGCAGTTACGACAGGGGGACGAACACTGAAGCTTTCTTT.

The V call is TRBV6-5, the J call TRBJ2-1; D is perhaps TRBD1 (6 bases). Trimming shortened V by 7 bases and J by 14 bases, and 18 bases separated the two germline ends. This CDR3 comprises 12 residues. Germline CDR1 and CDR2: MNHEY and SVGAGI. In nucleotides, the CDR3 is TGTGCCAGCATCAAGAAACAGGGTAGGAAGTTCTTC. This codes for CASIKKQGRKFF.

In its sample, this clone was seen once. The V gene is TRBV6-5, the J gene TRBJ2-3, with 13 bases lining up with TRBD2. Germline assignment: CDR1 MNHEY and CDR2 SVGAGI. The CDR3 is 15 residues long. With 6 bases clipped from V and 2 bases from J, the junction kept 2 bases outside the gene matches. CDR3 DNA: TGTGCCAGCAGAGGACTAGCGGGAGCCACAGATACGCAGTATTTT. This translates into CASRGLAGATDTQYF.

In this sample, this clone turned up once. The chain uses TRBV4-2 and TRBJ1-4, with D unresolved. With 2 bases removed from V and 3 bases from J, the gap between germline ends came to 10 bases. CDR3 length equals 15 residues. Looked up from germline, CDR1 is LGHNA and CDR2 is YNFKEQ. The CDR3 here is CASSQIGEANEKLFF. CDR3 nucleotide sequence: TGTGCCAGCAGCCAAATCGGGGAAGCTAATGAAAAACTGTTTTTT.

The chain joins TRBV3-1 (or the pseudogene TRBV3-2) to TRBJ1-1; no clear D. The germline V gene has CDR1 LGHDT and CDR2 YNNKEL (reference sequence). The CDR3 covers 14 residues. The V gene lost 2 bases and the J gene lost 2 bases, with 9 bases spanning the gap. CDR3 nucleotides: TGTGCCAGCAGCCAATCCGAGGGAAACACTGAAGCTTTCTTT. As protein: CASSQSEGNTEAFF.

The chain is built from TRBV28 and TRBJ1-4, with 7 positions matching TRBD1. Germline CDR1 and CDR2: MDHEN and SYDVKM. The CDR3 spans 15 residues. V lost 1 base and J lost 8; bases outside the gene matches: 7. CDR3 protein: CASSLLGRGQEKLFF. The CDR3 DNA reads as TGTGCCAGCAGTTTATTGGGCAGGGGACAGGAAAAACTGTTTTTT.

CDR3 sequence (DNA): TGTGCCACCAGTGATGGCACCCTTGCAAGCAATCAGCCCCAGCATTTT. Protein: CATSDGTLASNQPQHF. The genes are TRBV24-1 and TRBJ1-5; the D is unclear. From germline, CDR1 is KGHDR and CDR2 SFDVKD. The ends were cut back, 3 bases at V and 1 base at J, with 12 bases in the middle. CDR3 size: 16 residues.

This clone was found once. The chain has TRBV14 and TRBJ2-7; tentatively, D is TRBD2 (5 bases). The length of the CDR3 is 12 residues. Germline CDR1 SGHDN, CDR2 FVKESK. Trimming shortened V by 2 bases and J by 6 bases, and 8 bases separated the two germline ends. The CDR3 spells CASSQRGIEQYF. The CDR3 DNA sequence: TGTGCCAGCAGCCAACGGGGAATCGAGCAGTACTTC. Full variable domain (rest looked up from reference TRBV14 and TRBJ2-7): EAGVTQFPSHSVIEKGQTVTLRCDPISGHDNLYWYRRVMGKEIKFLLHFVKESKQDESGMPNNRFLAERTGGTYSTLKVQPAELEDSGVYFCASSQRGIEQYFGPGTRLTVT.

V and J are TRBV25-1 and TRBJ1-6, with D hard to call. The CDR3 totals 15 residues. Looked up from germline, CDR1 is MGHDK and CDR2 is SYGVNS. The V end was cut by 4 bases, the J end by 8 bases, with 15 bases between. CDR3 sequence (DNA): TGTGCCAGCAGTGGTTCTGGCCGTTTTTATTCACCCCTCCACTTT. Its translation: CASSGSGRFYSPLHF.

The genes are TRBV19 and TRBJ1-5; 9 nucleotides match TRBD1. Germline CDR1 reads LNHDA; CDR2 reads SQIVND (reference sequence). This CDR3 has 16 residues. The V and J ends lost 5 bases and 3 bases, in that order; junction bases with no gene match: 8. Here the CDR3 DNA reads TGTGCCAGTAGTTCTTCCGGGACAGGGCTCAATCAGCCCCAGCATTTT. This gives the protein CASSSSGTGLNQPQHF.

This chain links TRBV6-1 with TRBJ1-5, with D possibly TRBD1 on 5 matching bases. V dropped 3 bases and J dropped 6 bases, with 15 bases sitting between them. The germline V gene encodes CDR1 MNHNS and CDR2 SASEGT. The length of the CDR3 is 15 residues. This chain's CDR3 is CASSDFGSGLQPQHF. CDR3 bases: TGTGCCAGCAGTGATTTTGGGTCAGGGCTTCAGCCCCAGCATTTT.

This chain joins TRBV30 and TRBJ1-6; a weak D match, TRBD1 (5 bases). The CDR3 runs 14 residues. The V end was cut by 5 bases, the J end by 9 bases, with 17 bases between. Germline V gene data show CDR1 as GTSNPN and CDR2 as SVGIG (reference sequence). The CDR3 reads CAWGAGMGSSPLHF. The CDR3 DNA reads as TGTGCCTGGGGGGCAGGGATGGGAAGTTCACCCCTCCACTTT.

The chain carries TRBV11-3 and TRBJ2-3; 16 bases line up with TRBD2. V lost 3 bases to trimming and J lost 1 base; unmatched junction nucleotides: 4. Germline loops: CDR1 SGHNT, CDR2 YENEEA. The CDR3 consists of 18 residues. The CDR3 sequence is CASSLSGLAGGGTDTQYF. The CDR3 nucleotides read TGTGCCAGCAGCTTGTCGGGACTAGCGGGAGGGGGCACAGATACGCAGTATTTT. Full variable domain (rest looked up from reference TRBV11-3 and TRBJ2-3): EAGVVQSPRYKIIEKKQPVAFWCNPISGHNTLYWYLQNLGQGPELLIRYENEEAVDDSQLPKDRFSAERLKGVDSTLKIQPAELGDSAVYLCASSLSGLAGGGTDTQYFGPGTRLTVL.

The CDR3, as DNA: TGTGCCAGCAGCTCAGGACAGGTGGGCTCCTACGAGCAGTACTTC. Protein product: CASSSGQVGSYEQYF. The chain couples TRBV7-8 to TRBJ2-7; TRBD1 matches at 7 bases. CDR1 is SGHVS and CDR2 is FQNEAQ in the germline V gene. The ends lost 4 bases at V and 0 bases at J; junction bases unmatched: 6. CDR3 length: 15 residues.

The CDR3 DNA reads TGTGCCAGCAGCGTCACCGGAGGGAAAGGCTACGAGCAGTACTTC. This translates into CASSVTGGKGYEQYF. The chain has TRBV7-2 and TRBJ2-7, with D possibly matching TRBD2 (6 bases). The germline V gene encodes CDR1 SGHTA and CDR2 FQGNSA. V lost 5 bases and J 3 bases, leaving 17 bases between the germline ends. The CDR3 runs 15 residues.